This T cell receptor beta chain was obtained from a study of control samples from healthy donors and cancer patients. TCRdb keeps only in-frame clones here, not all; method: immunoSEQ multiplex PCR. The sample yields about 130,000 clones, approximately 94% seen once. The CDR3 covers 20 residues. Germline CDR1 and CDR2: LNHDA and SQIVND (reference sequence). V was pared by 5 bases and J by 7 bases, with 29 bases of the junction left unmatched. The source material was PBMCs. The chain has TRBV19 and TRBJ2-7; TRBD1 matches 7 bases. The TCR sequence derives from a middle-aged man with head and neck cancer. The CDR3 is CASSSSALGNTGVSSGEQYF. The DNA for the CDR3 is TGTGCCAGTAGTTCGAGCGCCCTTGGGAATACAGGGGTTTCTTCGGGAGAGCAGTACTTC.